The 8 T cell receptor beta chains below all came from one sample that was sequenced in a study of CD8+ T cells in alopecia areata. cDNA reverse transcribed from extracted RNA served as the sequencing template. The repertoire was sequenced with immunoSEQ multiplex PCR; TCRdb's copy has only in-frame clones and lacks some. The sample contains about 210,000 clones, around 57% of which appear only once. Treatment denoted: oral pan-JAK inhibitor, 5-10 mg twice daily. The sequences come from CD4+ T cells sorted from blood, collected at week 4, from a patient treated with tofacitinib. Receptor source: a human donor with alopecia areata.

The table lists this clone with a few counts. The rearrangement links TRBV29-1 to TRBJ2-3; 9 bases fit TRBD2. Germline V gives CDR1 SQVTM, CDR2 ANQGSEA. V shed 6 bases and J 6 bases; nucleotides not matched to a gene: 7. The CDR3 totals 13 residues. CDR3 region: CSVQSSGADTQYF. The CDR3 DNA reads as TGCAGCGTCCAATCTAGCGGGGCCGATACGCAGTATTTT.

This clone occurred a few times. This rearrangement joins TRBV29-1 to TRBJ2-1; the D gene is possibly TRBD2 (5 bases). Trimming removed 3 bases from V and 0 bases from J, with 15 bases in between. The CDR3 sequence is 16 residues long. CDR1 is SQVTM, CDR2 ANQGSEA, per germline. CDR3 nucleotide sequence: TGCAGCGTTGACGGGGTGGGCGGTAGCTCCTACAATGAGCAGTTCTTC. Encoded protein: CSVDGVGGSSYNEQFF.

The rearrangement joins TRBV5-6 to TRBJ2-1; D remains ambiguous. The CDR3 has 12 residues. Germline values: CDR1 SGHDT, CDR2 YYEEEE. The V end lost 1 base, the J end lost 10 bases, and 9 bases lay between the germline ends. The CDR3 sequence: CASSLSVSEQFF. The CDR3 DNA is TGTGCCAGCAGCTTGAGTGTTAGCGAGCAGTTCTTC.

This chain connects TRBV7-2 to TRBJ2-3; D might be TRBD2 (7 bases). The germline V and J ends were trimmed by 5 bases and 2 bases, with 17 bases remaining between them. This CDR3 is 16 amino acids long. Germline V lookup: CDR1 SGHTA, CDR2 FQGNSA. The CDR3 sequence: CASSPKGGGITDTQYF. The CDR3 DNA follows: TGTGCCAGCAGCCCCAAAGGGGGGGGGATCACAGATACGCAGTATTTT.

The genes are TRBV30 and TRBJ1-1; D unresolved. The CDR3 spans 10 residues. Germline CDR1 reads GTSNPN; CDR2 reads SVGIG (reference sequence). V was clipped by 2 bases and J by 11 bases, with 9 bases between them. The CDR3 DNA sequence: TGTGCCTGGAGTTACACGAGCGCTTTCTTT. Translation gives CAWSYTSAFF. Complete variable domain (other parts from reference TRBV30 and TRBJ1-1): SQTIHQWPATLVQPVGSPLSLECTVEGTSNPNLYWYRQAAGRGLQLLFYSVGIGQISSEVPQNLSASRPQDRQFILSSKKLLLSDSGFYLCAWSYTSAFFGQGTRLTVV.

The chain combines TRBV2 with TRBJ1-1, with D uncertain. V was pared by 7 bases and J by 11 bases, with 5 bases between. CDR1 is SNHLY, CDR2 FYNNEI, per germline. This CDR3 spans 8 amino acids. The DNA for the CDR3 is TGTGCCAGCACCAATGCTTTCTTT. It translates to CASTNAFF.

V and J are TRBV7-3 and TRBJ1-1; D ambiguous. The CDR3 length is 13 residues. With 1 base removed from V and 1 base from J, the gap between germline ends came to 4 bases. Germline CDR1 reads SGHTA; CDR2 reads FQGTGA. As DNA, the CDR3 is TGTGCCAGCAGCTTAATGCGGAACACTGAAGCTTTCTTT. Protein product: CASSLMRNTEAFF.

The table lists this clone with a few counts. V is TRBV5-6 and J is TRBJ2-1; a possible D gene is TRBD1 (6 bases). The CDR3 contains 15 residues. Trimming took off 5 bases at V and 0 bases at J, with 12 bases between the two ends. CDR1 and CDR2 from the germline V gene are SGHDT and YYEEEE. The CDR3 here is CASSPTGSSYNEQFF. In nucleotides, the CDR3 is TGTGCCAGCAGTCCTACAGGGAGCTCCTACAATGAGCAGTTCTTC.